The present T cell receptor beta chain was sequenced within a study of blood T cell repertoires in COVID-19. At the level of the study: COVID-19 samples collected from the United States, Italy and Spain covered acute and convalescent phases. T cells, B-cell-depleted T cells, or PBMCs supplied cDNA or gDNA.

In the original processing: Reference gene primers were amplified, and this amplification served to estimate nucleated cell counts. Profiling relied on immunoSEQ multiplex PCR, and the TCRdb table lists in-frame clones only, not all of them. V and J calls and clone size are given by that table; D and trimming were obtained from the DNA. The table includes about 94,000 clones, over 75% detected once. This CDR3 spans 16 amino acids. Germline CDR1 SGHTA, CDR2 FQGTGA. Trimming left V 0 bases short and J 2 bases short, with 8 bases between. The V call is TRBV7-3, the J call TRBJ2-6; D might be TRBD2 (5 bases). The origin of this receptor is a human donor with acute or convalescent COVID-19. The donor label of this sample is uncertain. The sample comprised peripheral blood. CDR3 bases: TGTGCCAGCAGCTTAACCGGGGAACCTGGGGCCAACGTCCTGACTTTC. It is translated as CASSLTGEPGANVLTF.